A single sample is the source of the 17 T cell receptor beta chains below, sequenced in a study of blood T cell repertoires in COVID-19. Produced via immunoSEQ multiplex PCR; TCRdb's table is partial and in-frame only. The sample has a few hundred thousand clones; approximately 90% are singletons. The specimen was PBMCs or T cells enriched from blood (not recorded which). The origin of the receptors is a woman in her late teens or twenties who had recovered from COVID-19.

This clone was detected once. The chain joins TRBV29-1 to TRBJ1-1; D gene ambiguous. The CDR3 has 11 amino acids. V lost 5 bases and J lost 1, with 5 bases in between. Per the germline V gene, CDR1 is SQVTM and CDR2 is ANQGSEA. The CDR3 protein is CSVYKNTEAFF. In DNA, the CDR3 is TGCAGCGTTTACAAGAACACTGAAGCTTTCTTT. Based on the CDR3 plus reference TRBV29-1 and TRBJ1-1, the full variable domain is SAVISQKPSRDICQRGTSLTIQCQVDSQVTMMFWYRQQPGQSLTLIATANQGSEATYESGFVIDKFPISRPNLTFSTLTVSNMSPEDSSIYLCSVYKNTEAFFGQGTRLTVV.

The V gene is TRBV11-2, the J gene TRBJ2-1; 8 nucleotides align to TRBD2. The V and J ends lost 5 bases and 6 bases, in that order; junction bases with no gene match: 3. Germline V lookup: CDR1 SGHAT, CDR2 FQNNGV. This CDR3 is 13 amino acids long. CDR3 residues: CASSGLAANEQFF. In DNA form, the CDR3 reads TGTGCCAGCAGCGGACTAGCCGCCAATGAGCAGTTCTTC.

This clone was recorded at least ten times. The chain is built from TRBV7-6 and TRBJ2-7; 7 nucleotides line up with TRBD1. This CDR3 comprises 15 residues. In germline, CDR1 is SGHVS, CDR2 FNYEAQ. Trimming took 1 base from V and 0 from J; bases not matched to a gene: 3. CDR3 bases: TGTGCCAGCAGCTTAGAGGACAGGCCCTCCTACGAGCAGTACTTC. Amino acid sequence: CASSLEDRPSYEQYF.

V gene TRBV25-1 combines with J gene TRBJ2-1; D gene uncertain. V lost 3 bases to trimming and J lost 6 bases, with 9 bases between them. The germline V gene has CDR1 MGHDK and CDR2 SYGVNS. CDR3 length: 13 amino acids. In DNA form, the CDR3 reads TGTGCCAGCAGTGATGGCCCTCTCAATGAGCAGTTCTTC. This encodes CASSDGPLNEQFF.

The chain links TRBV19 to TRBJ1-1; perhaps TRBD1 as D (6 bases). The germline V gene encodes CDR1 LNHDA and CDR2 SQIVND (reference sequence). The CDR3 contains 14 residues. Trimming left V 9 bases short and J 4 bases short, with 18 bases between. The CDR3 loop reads CASLKQGPTTEAFF. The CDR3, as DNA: TGTGCCAGCCTAAAACAGGGCCCGACCACTGAAGCTTTCTTT.

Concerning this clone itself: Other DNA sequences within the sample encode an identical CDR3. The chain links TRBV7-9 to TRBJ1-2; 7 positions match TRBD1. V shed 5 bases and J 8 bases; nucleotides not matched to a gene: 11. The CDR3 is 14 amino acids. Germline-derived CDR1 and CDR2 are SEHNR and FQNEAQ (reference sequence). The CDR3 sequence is CASSPGGQGGGYTF. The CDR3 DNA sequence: TGTGCCAGCAGCCCAGGGGGGCAGGGCGGGGGCTACACCTTC.

CDR3 residues: CASSFFPGQGHSPLHF. The CDR3 region has the DNA TGTGCCAGCAGCTTTTTCCCCGGACAGGGTCATTCACCCCTCCACTTT. This rearrangement joins TRBV7-2 to TRBJ1-6; the match to TRBD1 covers 8 bases. This CDR3 is 16 amino acids long. Germline trimming cut 3 bases from V and 8 bases from J; bases unmatched to any gene: 9. Germline V gene lookup returns CDR1 SGHTA and CDR2 FQGNSA.

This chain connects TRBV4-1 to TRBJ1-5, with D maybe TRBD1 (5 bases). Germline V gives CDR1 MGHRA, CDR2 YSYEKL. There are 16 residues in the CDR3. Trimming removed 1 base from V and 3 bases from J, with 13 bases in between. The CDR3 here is CASSQVTDMDNQPQHF. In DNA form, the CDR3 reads TGCGCCAGCAGCCAAGTGACAGACATGGACAATCAGCCCCAGCATTTT.

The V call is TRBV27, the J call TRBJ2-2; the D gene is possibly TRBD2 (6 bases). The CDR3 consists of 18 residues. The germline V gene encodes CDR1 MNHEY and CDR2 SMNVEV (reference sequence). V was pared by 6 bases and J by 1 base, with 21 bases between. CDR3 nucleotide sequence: TGTGCCAGCAGCCGACGGCAGGCTAGCGTCAAGAACACCGGGGAGCTGTTTTTT. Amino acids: CASSRRQASVKNTGELFF.

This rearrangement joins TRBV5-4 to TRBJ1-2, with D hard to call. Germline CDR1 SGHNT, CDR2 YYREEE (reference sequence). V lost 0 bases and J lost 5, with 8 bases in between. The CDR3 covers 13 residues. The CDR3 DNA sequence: TGTGCCAGCAGCTTGGGAGGGTCATATGGCTACACCTTC. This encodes CASSLGGSYGYTF.

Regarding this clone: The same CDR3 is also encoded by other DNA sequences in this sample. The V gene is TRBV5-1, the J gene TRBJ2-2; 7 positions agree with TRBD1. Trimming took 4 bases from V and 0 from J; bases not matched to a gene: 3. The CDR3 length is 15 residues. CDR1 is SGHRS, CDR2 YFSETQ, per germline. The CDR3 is CASSTGTANTGELFF. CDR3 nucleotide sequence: TGCGCCAGCAGCACCGGGACAGCGAACACCGGGGAGCTGTTTTTT.

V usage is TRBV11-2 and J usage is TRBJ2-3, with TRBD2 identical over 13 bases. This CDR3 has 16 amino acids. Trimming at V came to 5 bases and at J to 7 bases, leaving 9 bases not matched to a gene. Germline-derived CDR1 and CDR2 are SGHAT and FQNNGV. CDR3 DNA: TGTGCCAGCAGCCCCCGGACTAGCGGGGGTGGGCATACGCAGTATTTT. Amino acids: CASSPRTSGGGHTQYF.

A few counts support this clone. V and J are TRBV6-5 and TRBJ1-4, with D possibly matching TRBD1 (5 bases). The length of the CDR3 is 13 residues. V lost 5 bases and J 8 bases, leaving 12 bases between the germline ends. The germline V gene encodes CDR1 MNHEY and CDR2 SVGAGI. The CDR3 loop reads CASSPRGTEKLFF. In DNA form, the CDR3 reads TGTGCCAGCAGTCCCCGGGGGACGGAAAAACTGTTTTTT.

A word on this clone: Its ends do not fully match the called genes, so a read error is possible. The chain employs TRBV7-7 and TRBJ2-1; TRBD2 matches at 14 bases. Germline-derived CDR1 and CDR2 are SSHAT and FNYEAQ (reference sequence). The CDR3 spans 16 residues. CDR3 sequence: CASSLAYGTSGGEQFF. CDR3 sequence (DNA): TGTGCTAGCAGCTTAGCCTACGGGACTAGCGGGGGTGAGCAGTTCTTC. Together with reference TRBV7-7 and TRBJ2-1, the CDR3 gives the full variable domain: GAGVSQSPRYKVTKRGQDVTLRCDPISSHATLYWYQQALGQGPEFLTYFNYEAQPDKSGLPSDRFSAERPEGSISTLTIQRTEQRDSAMYRCASSLAYGTSGGEQFFGPGTRLTVL.

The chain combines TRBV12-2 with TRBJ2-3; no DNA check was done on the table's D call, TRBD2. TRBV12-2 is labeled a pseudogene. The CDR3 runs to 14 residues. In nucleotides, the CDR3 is TGTGCAAGTCGCTTAGCGTCTTCCCCAGATACGCAGTATTTT. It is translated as CASRLASSPDTQYF.

CDR3 residues: CASSLPAGGHQETQYF. The DNA of the CDR3 is TGTGCCAGCAGCTTGCCAGCGGGGGGGCACCAAGAGACCCAGTACTTC. The chain has TRBV5-4 and TRBJ2-5; 10 nucleotides agree with TRBD2. The CDR3 length is 16 residues. J was trimmed by 0 bases and V by 1 base; bases with no gene match: 3. Germline loops: CDR1 SGHNT, CDR2 YYREEE (reference sequence).

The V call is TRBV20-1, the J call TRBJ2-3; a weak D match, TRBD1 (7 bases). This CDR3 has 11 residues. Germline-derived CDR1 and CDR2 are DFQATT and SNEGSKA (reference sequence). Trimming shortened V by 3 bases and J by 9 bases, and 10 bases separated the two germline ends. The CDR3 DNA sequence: TGCAGTGCTAGTCAGGGGGGAACGCAGTATTTT. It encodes CSASQGGTQYF.